Here is one T cell receptor beta chain with its context. Expressed TCRB transcripts got sequenced, as all isolated RNA was reverse transcribed. Clones were sequenced by immunoSEQ multiplex PCR, and TCRdb holds only the in-frame ones, with some missing. The table has about 19,000 clones, around 50% seen once. Germline V gives CDR1 GTSNPN, CDR2 SVGIG (reference sequence). The V segment lost 2 bases and the J segment 6 bases; nucleotides outside the gene matches: 13. The CDR3 is 16 amino acids. This sample was included in a study of beta chain features in type 1 diabetes. This TCR was recovered from a young man in good health. V is TRBV30 and J is TRBJ1-5, with 7 bases identical to TRBD1. Sequencing used stem cell memory CD4+ T cells from blood. CDR3 region: CAWSTKQGFEFQPQHF. In DNA, the CDR3 is TGTGCCTGGAGTACCAAACAGGGGTTTGAATTTCAGCCCCAGCATTTT. The variable domain in full, completed from reference TRBV30 and TRBJ1-5, reads SQTIHQWPATLVQPVGSPLSLECTVEGTSNPNLYWYRQAAGRGLQLLFYSVGIGQISSEVPQNLSASRPQDRQFILSSKKLLLSDSGFYLCAWSTKQGFEFQPQHFGDGTRLSIL.